Listed below are T cell receptor beta chains from one sample, sequenced in a study of blood T cell repertoires in COVID-19. Here immunoSEQ multiplex PCR was the method, and the copy in TCRdb shows in-frame clones only, minus some. The sample lists about 80,000 clones, roughly 80% occurring once. The sequenced material came from peripheral blood. These receptors all stem from a woman between 65 and 79 years old with acute or convalescent COVID-19. CDR3s include the opening cysteine and the closing phenylalanine or tryptophan. Each record gives: D gene, V gene, clone size, J gene, CDR3 DNA, CDR3 protein. A D gene is named only where the DNA matches it firmly. Clone size is shown for a subset of rows, as once, few, many or a class of expanded clone.

TRBD2	TRBV3-1/TRBV3-2	-	TRBJ2-5	TGTGCCAGCAGCCAGGGGACTAGCGGGAGGTTGGTGACCCAGTACTTC	CASSQGTSGRLVTQYF
-	TRBV7-2	-	TRBJ2-6	TGTGCCAGCAGCTTATGGGCCCCCTCTGGGGCCAACGTCCTGACTTTC	CASSLWAPSGANVLTF
TRBD2	TRBV5-6	-	TRBJ2-7	TGTGCCAGCAGCGTGGGACTAGCGGGGGGCGCATCCTACGAGCAGTACTTC	CASSVGLAGGASYEQYF
-	TRBV7-6	-	TRBJ2-7	TGTGCCAGCAGCTTAGCAACAGAGTTCTACGAGCAGTACTTC	CASSLATEFYEQYF
TRBD1	TRBV2	-	TRBJ2-5	TGTGCCAGCAGTGCTCTGACAGGGGTCCAAGAGACCCAGTACTTC	CASSALTGVQETQYF
TRBD2	TRBV4-1	few	TRBJ2-1	TGCGCCAGCAGCCCCAGCCCACTAGCGGGGGGGGTCAATGAGCAGTTCTTC	CASSPSPLAGGVNEQFF
TRBD1	TRBV29-1	-	TRBJ1-2	TGCAGCGTTGGTAACAGGGGCTATGGCTACACCTTC	CSVGNRGYGYTF
TRBD2	TRBV30	-	TRBJ2-7	TGTGCCTGGAGTGTAGGCGGGAGCTCCTACGAGCAGTACTTC	CAWSVGGSSYEQYF
-	TRBV14	-	TRBJ1-2	TGTGCCAGCAGCCAAGATCGCCGGAACTATGGCTACACCTTC	CASSQDRRNYGYTF
TRBD1	TRBV27	-	TRBJ1-1	TGTGCCAGCAGTGCCGGGACAGTGAGCACTGAAGCTTTCTTT	CASSAGTVSTEAFF
-	TRBV7-6	-	TRBJ2-7	TGTGCCAGCAGCTCCCTGGCGGGATTTTACTTC	CASSSLAGFYF
TRBD1	TRBV3-1/TRBV3-2	-	TRBJ2-5	TGTGCCAGCAGTTGGGGACAGGGACTACAAGAGACCCAGTACTTC	CASSWGQGLQETQYF
TRBD2	TRBV7-3	-	TRBJ2-3	TGTGCCAGCAGCTCAACCGGGACTAGCGGGAGTTTGAGCACAGATACGCAGTATTTT	CASSSTGTSGSLSTDTQYF
TRBD2	TRBV28	-	TRBJ2-5	TGTGCCAGCAGCTCAAATAGCGGGAGAGTCGGGGAGACCCAGTACTTC	CASSSNSGRVGETQYF
-	TRBV4-2	-	TRBJ1-2	TGTGCCAGCAGCCAAGAAAGCACAGAGAAAAGGGGCTACACCTTC	CASSQESTEKRGYTF
-	TRBV6-1	-	TRBJ1-5	TGTGCCAGCAGTGAAGCAACCGGGTTAGGCAATCAGCCCCAGCATTTT	CASSEATGLGNQPQHF
-	TRBV5-8	-	TRBJ2-7	TGTGCCAGCAGCAGATTCAGCGCGCCAACGGCCTACGAGCAGTACTTC	CASSRFSAPTAYEQYF
-	TRBV20-1	-	TRBJ1-6	TGCAGTGCTAGTAGTAATTTTGCCAGTGGCCCCTCACCCCTCCACTTT	CSASSNFASGPSPLHF
TRBD2	TRBV7-3	-	TRBJ2-1	TGTGCCAGCAGCCTAGCGGGAGGGACCTACAATGAGCAGTTCTTC	CASSLAGGTYNEQFF
-	TRBV6-6	-	TRBJ1-4	TGTGCCAGCAGTTACTCGGGGGCAGCTAATGAAAAACTGTTTTTT	CASSYSGAANEKLFF
-	TRBV6-5	-	TRBJ1-4	TGTGCCAGCAGGGGCAGGGAAGGGGCTAATGAAAAACTGTTTTTT	CASRGREGANEKLFF
TRBD1	TRBV2	-	TRBJ2-6	TGTGCCAGCAGTCCTTCCGGGACAGGCTCATCGGGGGCCAACGTCCTGACTTTC	CASSPSGTGSSGANVLTF
TRBD2	TRBV11-2	-	TRBJ2-1	TGTGCCAGCAGCTCGGGGGGACTAGCGGGAGAAAAAGAGCAGTTCTTC	CASSSGGLAGEKEQFF
TRBD1	TRBV29-1	-	TRBJ1-1	TGCAGCGTCACCCGAGGGGGCGCGGACACTGAAGCTTTCTTT	CSVTRGGADTEAFF
TRBD2	TRBV23-1	-	TRBJ2-1	TGCGCCAGCAGTCTCGAGTTCAATCGGAATGGGTGGGCTAGCGGGAGGAATGAGCAGTTCTTC	CASSLEFNRNGWASGRNEQFF
TRBD2	TRBV3-1/TRBV3-2	-	TRBJ2-5	TGTGCCAGCAGCCAAGGACCAGGGCTAGCGGGGGTAGAGACCCAGTACTTC	CASSQGPGLAGVETQYF
-	TRBV6-5	-	TRBJ2-1	TGTGCCAGCAGAACAACTAGGTACAATGAGCAGTTCTTC	CASRTTRYNEQFF
-	TRBV5-6	once	TRBJ1-2	TGTGCCAGCAGCATAGGGGTTGGCTACACCTTC	CASSIGVGYTF
-	TRBV3-1/TRBV3-2	-	TRBJ1-1	TGTGCCAGCAGCCGAAAACAGGCGAACACTGAAGCTTTCTTT	CASSRKQANTEAFF
-	TRBV4-2	few	TRBJ1-5	TGTGCCAGCAGCCAAGATTCCGGGAGCAATCAGCCCCAGCATTTT	CASSQDSGSNQPQHF
TRBD1	TRBV3-1/TRBV3-2	many	TRBJ1-4	TGTGCCAGCAGCCCTAGGACAGGGGCTGTTAGTGAAAAACTGTTTTTT	CASSPRTGAVSEKLFF
-	TRBV5-1	-	TRBJ1-1	TGCGCCAGCTTCAGGGACACCGGGACTGAAGCTTTCTTT	CASFRDTGTEAFF
TRBD2	TRBV29-1	-	TRBJ2-5	TGCAGCGTTGAAGTCCTGAGGGAGACTAGCAGAGAGACCCAGTACTTC	CSVEVLRETSRETQYF
TRBD2	TRBV6-1	-	TRBJ2-7	TGTGCCAGCAGTGAAGCGACTAGCGGCGTCTACGAGCAGTACTTC	CASSEATSGVYEQYF
-	TRBV5-4	-	TRBJ2-5	TGTGCCAGCCGAAGGAAGGGGATAGGAGAGACCCAGTACTTC	CASRRKGIGETQYF
-	TRBV7-9	-	TRBJ2-5	TGTGCCAGCAGCCTCTCCCGGGAAGAGACCCAGTACTTC	CASSLSREETQYF
-	TRBV30	-	TRBJ1-2	TGTGCCTGGAGTGGCAGGGAACTGATTATGGTTGGCTACACCTTC	CAWSGRELIMVGYTF
-	TRBV19	-	TRBJ2-1	TGTGCCAGTAGTTTCGACAGAGACAATGAGCAGTTCTTC	CASSFDRDNEQFF
TRBD2	TRBV10-2	-	TRBJ2-5	TGCGCCAGCAAGGCTAGCGGGAGTCTGGAGACCCAGTACTTC	CASKASGSLETQYF
-	TRBV11-2	-	TRBJ2-7	TGTGCCAGCAGCGCCCAACAGGCCTACGAGCAGTACTTC	CASSAQQAYEQYF
-	TRBV3-1/TRBV3-2	many	TRBJ1-5	TGTGCCAGCAGCCAAGATGTCCGTGTCGGTAGCAATCAGCCCCAGCATTTT	CASSQDVRVGSNQPQHF
-	TRBV29-1	-	TRBJ1-1	TGCAGCGCACGGTGGAGGACCGAGAACACTGAAGCTTTCTTT	CSARWRTENTEAFF
-	TRBV5-1	-	TRBJ1-1	TGCGCCAGCAGCGCCCGTGTGGGGAGGGCTGAAGCTTTCTTT	CASSARVGRAEAFF
TRBD2	TRBV7-2	-	TRBJ2-7	TGTGCCAGCAGCCACTACCGGACTAGCGGGACCTACGAGCAGTACTTC	CASSHYRTSGTYEQYF
TRBD1	TRBV24-1	few	TRBJ1-2	TGTGCCACCAGTGATTTCGGCGACAGGGGGCTTAACTTC	CATSDFGDRGLNF
-	TRBV24-1	-	TRBJ1-2	TGTGCCACCAGTCCGGGACAAGGGCTTGGCTACACCTTC	CATSPGQGLGYTF
-	TRBV11-2	-	TRBJ2-1	TGTGCCAGCACCAGAAGTCCGGGGACAAAAAACTCCTACAATGAGCAGTTCTTC	CASTRSPGTKNSYNEQFF
TRBD1	TRBV7-3	-	TRBJ1-6	TGTGCCAGCAGCTCCGCGGGACAGGGGAATTCACCCCTCCACTTT	CASSSAGQGNSPLHF
-	TRBV11-2	-	TRBJ1-2	TGTGCCAGCAGCTCGGGGAGGGGACGGGGTAACTATGGCTACACCTTC	CASSSGRGRGNYGYTF
TRBD1	TRBV7-2	-	TRBJ1-4	TGTGCCAGCAGCCGGGGACAGGGAGTTAATGAAAAACTGTTTTTT	CASSRGQGVNEKLFF
TRBD2	TRBV15	-	TRBJ2-1	TGTGCCACCAGCAGGGGAACTAGCGGGAGGCAGTTCTTC	CATSRGTSGRQFF
TRBD2	TRBV10-2	-	TRBJ2-5	TGCGCCAGCAGTGAGCCAACACGGACTAGCTGGAGCCAGTACTTC	CASSEPTRTSWSQYF
-	TRBV5-6	-	TRBJ1-5	TGTGCCAGCAGCCAGGGATTATATCAGCCCCAGCATTTT	CASSQGLYQPQHF
-	TRBV23-1	-	TRBJ2-1	TGCGCCAGCAGTCAAGGGCAGGGATCTCGCAATGAGCAGTTCTTC	CASSQGQGSRNEQFF